The 22 T cell receptor beta chains presented below share a single source sample, sequenced in a study of T-cell memory formation after mild COVID-19. TCRdb passed the 5' RACE reads through MiXCR, listing each CDR3 protein once. The sample carries approximately 300,000 distinct CDR3 sequences, approximately 8.4% recorded once. Input material: PBMCs or a T cell subset sorted from them (not recorded which). The source is a man between 18 and 35 years old who had mild COVID-19 (a few samples of this study predate the infection). Cell type and time point are not known.

The rearrangement uses TRBV6-2 or TRBV6-3 and TRBJ2-3; tentatively, D is TRBD1 (6 bases). Trimming pared 6 bases from V and 0 bases from J, leaving 16 bases between. Germline-derived CDR1 and CDR2 are MNHEY and SVGEGT. The CDR3 runs to 16 residues. CDR3 nucleotide sequence: TGTGCCAGCAGCCCCCGGGGACACCCTAGCACAGATACGCAGTATTTT. Its protein is CASSPRGHPSTDTQYF.

This clonotype was detected only a few times. The V and J genes are TRBV20-1 and TRBJ2-7; D not resolved. The germline V gene encodes CDR1 DFQATT and CDR2 SNEGSKA (reference sequence). V dropped 1 base and J dropped 2 bases, with 12 bases sitting between them. This CDR3 is 14 amino acids long. CDR3 in amino acids: CSARGPENPYEQYV. CDR3 DNA sequence: TGCAGTGCTAGAGGGCCGGAGAACCCCTACGAGCAGTACGTC.

The chain uses TRBV7-2 and TRBJ2-7; no firm D call. Germline CDR1 reads SGHTA; CDR2 reads FQGNSA. This CDR3 has 14 amino acids. V shed 3 bases and J shed 0 bases, with 9 bases lying between them. The CDR3 here is CASSLSMGSYEQYV. CDR3 coding DNA: TGTGCCAGCAGCTTGAGTATGGGCTCCTACGAGCAGTACGTC.

This clonotype occurred a few times. The genes are TRBV4-3 and TRBJ2-1; D is undetermined. The V end was cut by 0 bases, the J end by 9 bases, with 12 bases between. The CDR3 totals 14 residues. Germline CDR1 LGHNA, CDR2 YSLEER. The CDR3 reads CASSQDRKLGEQFF. The CDR3 DNA reads TGCGCCAGCAGCCAAGATCGGAAGCTCGGTGAGCAGTTCTTC.

J is TRBJ2-7 and V is TRBV3-1; D is uncertain. Germline V CDR1 and CDR2: LGHDT, YNNKEL (reference sequence). V dropped 2 bases and J dropped 3 bases, with 5 bases sitting between them. The length of the CDR3 is 12 residues. In nucleotides, the CDR3 is TGTGCCAGCAGCCAAACGGGCTACGAGCAGTACTTC. This translates into CASSQTGYEQYF.

CDR3 sequence (DNA): TGTGCCAGCAGTGGGACAGGGGGTAATTCACCCCTCCACTTT. Its protein product is CASSGTGGNSPLHF. The rearrangement joins TRBV6-5 to TRBJ1-6, with 11 bases lining up with TRBD1. V dropped 5 bases and J dropped 6; count of bases not matched to a gene: 0. Germline CDR1 and CDR2: MNHEY and SVGAGI. There are 14 residues in the CDR3.

This clonotype was seen more than once but under ten times. The chain combines TRBV13 with TRBJ2-2; possibly TRBD1 for D (5 bases). Germline loops: CDR1 PRHDT, CDR2 FYEKMQ (reference sequence). The CDR3 has 16 residues. V lost 0 bases, J lost 3 bases, and 11 bases lay in between. CDR3 protein: CASSLGAQGDTGELFF. In DNA form, the CDR3 reads TGTGCCAGCAGCTTAGGCGCCCAGGGCGACACCGGGGAGCTGTTTTTT.

The rearrangement links TRBV24-1 to TRBJ2-5; tentative D call: TRBD1 (5 bases). Trimming pared 2 bases from V and 5 bases from J, leaving 11 bases between. Germline loops: CDR1 KGHDR, CDR2 SFDVKD. The CDR3 runs 14 residues. The CDR3 nucleotides are TGTGCCACCAGTGATTCGGTCGCAGGGGAGACCCAGTACTTC. This sequence encodes CATSDSVAGETQYF.

This clonotype occurred once. V usage is TRBV6-5 and J usage is TRBJ2-7, with D uncertain. Between the trimmed V and J ends, which lost 0 bases and 1 base, there was a span of 10 bases. CDR3 size: 15 residues. Per the germline V gene, CDR1 is MNHEY and CDR2 is SVGAGI. The CDR3 here is CASSYSGLGSYEQYF. CDR3 DNA: TGTGCCAGCAGTTACTCTGGATTGGGATCCTACGAGCAGTACTTC.

The count of this clonotype is one. This chain joins TRBV20-1 and TRBJ2-5; TRBD2 matches 7 bases. Germline assignment: CDR1 DFQATT and CDR2 SNEGSKA (reference sequence). The CDR3 is 12 residues long. Losses at the gene ends were 7 bases for V and 2 bases for J; bases not matched to a gene: 4. The DNA for the CDR3 is TGCAGTGGGAGCGGGGAACAAGAGACCCAGTACTTC. It encodes CSGSGEQETQYF.

The chain links TRBV6-2 or TRBV6-3 to TRBJ2-1, with 9 bases fitting TRBD2. J was trimmed by 9 bases and V by 6 bases; bases with no gene match: 9. The CDR3 spans 14 residues. Germline CDR1 is MNHEY and CDR2 is SVGEGT. CDR3 nucleotides: TGTGCCAGCAGGGGTGCGGGGGGGCTCGTTGAGCAGTTCTTC. As protein: CASRGAGGLVEQFF.

This clonotype was counted between two and nine times. The rearrangement links TRBV4-1 to TRBJ2-7; maybe TRBD1 (5 bases). Germline CDR1 is MGHRA and CDR2 is YSYEKL. The CDR3 length is 14 residues. The V and J ends lost 0 bases and 3 bases respectively, with 9 bases between them. The CDR3 sequence is CASSQEWGLYEQYV. The CDR3 DNA reads TGCGCCAGCAGCCAAGAATGGGGCCTCTACGAGCAGTACGTC.

This clonotype appeared a few times. The CDR3 is CASSGQPNQPQHF. DNA for the CDR3: TGTGCCAGCAGCGGACAGCCCAATCAGCCCCAGCATTTT. The chain is built from TRBV7-2 and TRBJ1-5; D is perhaps TRBD1 (6 bases). CDR1 is SGHTA and CDR2 is FQGNSA in the germline V gene. The CDR3 length is 13 residues. V was clipped by 5 bases and J by 3 bases, with 8 bases between them. Full variable domain (rest looked up from reference TRBV7-2 and TRBJ1-5): GAGVSQSPSNKVTEKGKDVELRCDPISGHTALYWYRQSLGQGLEFLIYFQGNSAPDKSGLPSDRFSAERTGGSVSTLTIQRTQQEDSAVYLCASSGQPNQPQHFGDGTRLSIL.

The chain links TRBV12-3 or TRBV12-4 to TRBJ2-1; TRBD2 matches 7 bases. V lost 3 bases, J lost 3 bases, and 5 bases stayed unmatched. The CDR3 consists of 15 residues. CDR3 coding DNA: TGTGCCAGCAGTTTTTTGGGGGACTACTACAATGAGCAGTTCTTC. Its translation: CASSFLGDYYNEQFF.

This clonotype was seen a handful of times. The J gene is TRBJ2-2, the V gene TRBV4-3; possible D gene TRBD2, 6 bases. The germline V and J ends were trimmed by 0 bases and 2 bases, with 13 bases remaining between them. This CDR3 has 17 residues. Germline values: CDR1 LGHNA, CDR2 YSLEER. DNA for the CDR3: TGCGCCAGCAGCCAAGAGATTTCCGGGACTAACACCGGGGAGCTGTTTTTT. Translation: CASSQEISGTNTGELFF.

V is TRBV7-2 and J is TRBJ1-1; a possible D gene is TRBD1 (5 bases). The V gene lost 5 bases and the J gene lost 3 bases, with 19 bases spanning the gap. The germline CDR1 and CDR2 sequences are SGHTA and FQGNSA. The CDR3 is 16 amino acids. CDR3 DNA sequence: TGTGCCAGCAGCGTGGGACGGACGGCCTACGACACTGAAGCTTTCTTT. Translated, it gives CASSVGRTAYDTEAFF.

This sequence joins TRBV15 and TRBJ1-2; TRBD1 matches 8 bases. Germline loops: CDR1 LNHNV, CDR2 YYDKDF (reference sequence). The V gene end was trimmed by 3 bases and the J gene end by 2 bases; junction bases not matched to a gene: 2. The CDR3 length is 14 residues. In DNA form, the CDR3 reads TGTGCCACCAGCAGGGACAGGGTGAACTATGGCTACACCTTC. It codes for CATSRDRVNYGYTF.

V usage is TRBV12-3 or TRBV12-4 and J usage is TRBJ2-7, with D perhaps TRBD1 (6 bases). CDR3 length: 13 residues. Between the trimmed V and J ends, which lost 2 bases and 4 bases, there was a span of 9 bases. CDR3: CASSLQGIYEQYF. CDR3 nucleotide sequence: TGTGCCAGCAGTTTACAGGGGATATACGAGCAGTACTTC.

The chain employs TRBV11-2 and TRBJ2-3; 9 bases agree with TRBD2. The CDR3 runs 15 residues. V lost 6 bases, J lost 2 bases, and 6 bases stayed unmatched. The germline V gene encodes CDR1 SGHAT and CDR2 FQNNGV. DNA for the CDR3: TGTGCCAGCAGTTATAGCGGGGGAGTCACAGATACGCAGTATTTT. Translating it yields CASSYSGGVTDTQYF.

This clonotype was detected ten times or more. The chain carries TRBV7-2 and TRBJ2-1; D remains unclear. Deletions cut 5 bases from V and 4 bases from J, with 6 bases between. Germline values: CDR1 SGHTA, CDR2 FQGNSA. CDR3 length equals 12 residues. CDR3 region: CASSRVYNEQFF. In nucleotides, the CDR3 is TGTGCCAGCAGCAGGGTATACAATGAGCAGTTCTTC.

This clonotype has more than one count but fewer than ten. This chain's CDR3 is CATGTARNPQYF. The CDR3 bases are TGTGCCACCGGGACAGCCCGTAATCCCCAGTACTTC. This sequence joins TRBV27 and TRBJ2-5; 7 bases align to TRBD1. The germline CDR1 and CDR2 sequences are MNHEY and SMNVEV (reference sequence). The CDR3 runs to 12 residues. The ends lost 10 bases at V and 9 bases at J; junction bases unmatched: 11.

This clonotype was seen more than once but under ten times. The chain links TRBV6-2 or TRBV6-3 to TRBJ2-3, with TRBD2 as a possible D gene (5 bases). CDR3 length: 14 amino acids. Trimming removed 0 bases at V and 9 bases at J, with 13 bases between. The V gene's germline CDR1 is MNHEY and CDR2 SVGEGT. In nucleotides, the CDR3 is TGTGCCAGCAGTTACTCGACGGGGTGGGAGACGCAGTATTTT. Residues: CASSYSTGWETQYF.